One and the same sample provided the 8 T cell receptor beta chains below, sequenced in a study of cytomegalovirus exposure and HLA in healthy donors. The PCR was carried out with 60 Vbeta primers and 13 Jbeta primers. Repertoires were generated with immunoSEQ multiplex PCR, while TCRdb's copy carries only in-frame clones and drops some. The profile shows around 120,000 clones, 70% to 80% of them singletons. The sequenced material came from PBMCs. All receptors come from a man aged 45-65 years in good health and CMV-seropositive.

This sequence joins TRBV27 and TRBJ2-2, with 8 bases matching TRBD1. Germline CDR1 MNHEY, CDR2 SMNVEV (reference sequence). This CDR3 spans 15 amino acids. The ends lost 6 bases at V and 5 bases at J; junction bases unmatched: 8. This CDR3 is CASRDRGSGTGELFF. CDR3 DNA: TGTGCCAGCAGAGACAGGGGTTCCGGAACCGGGGAGCTGTTTTTT.

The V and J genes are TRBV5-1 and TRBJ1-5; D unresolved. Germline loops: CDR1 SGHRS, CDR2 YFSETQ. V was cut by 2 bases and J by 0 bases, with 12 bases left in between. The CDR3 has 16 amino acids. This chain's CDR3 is CASSLTALGSNQPQHF. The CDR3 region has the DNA TGCGCCAGCAGCTTAACAGCCCTTGGTAGCAATCAGCCCCAGCATTTT.

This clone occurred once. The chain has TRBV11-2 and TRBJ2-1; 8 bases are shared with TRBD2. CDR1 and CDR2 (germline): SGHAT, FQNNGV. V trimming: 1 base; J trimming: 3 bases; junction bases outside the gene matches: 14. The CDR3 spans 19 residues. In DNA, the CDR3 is TGTGCCAGCAGCTTAGGGAAAAACCCAGCGGGGGCCCTCTACAATGAGCAGTTCTTC. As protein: CASSLGKNPAGALYNEQFF.

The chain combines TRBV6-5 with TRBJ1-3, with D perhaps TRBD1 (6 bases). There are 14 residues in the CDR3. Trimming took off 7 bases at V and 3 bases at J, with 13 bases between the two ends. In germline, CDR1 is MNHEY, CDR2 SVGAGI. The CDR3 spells CASTLKDSGNTIYF. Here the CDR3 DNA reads TGTGCCAGCACATTGAAGGACAGTGGAAACACCATATATTTT.

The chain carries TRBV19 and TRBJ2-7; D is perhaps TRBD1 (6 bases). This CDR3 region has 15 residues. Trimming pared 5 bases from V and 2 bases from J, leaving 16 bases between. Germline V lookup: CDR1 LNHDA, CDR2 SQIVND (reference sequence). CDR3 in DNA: TGTGCCAGTAGTCCCCTTGCAGGGACAACCTACGAGCAGTACTTC. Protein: CASSPLAGTTYEQYF.

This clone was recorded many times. The CDR3 sequence is CASSLHGTGGPRTPGEKLFF. In DNA, the CDR3 is TGCGCCAGCAGCTTGCACGGGACAGGGGGCCCAAGAACCCCAGGGGAAAAACTGTTTTTT. The chain joins TRBV5-1 to TRBJ1-4, with 12 bases identical to TRBD1. The CDR3 extends over 20 amino acids. Germline CDR1 is SGHRS and CDR2 is YFSETQ. V lost 1 base, J lost 8 bases, and 18 bases stayed unmatched.

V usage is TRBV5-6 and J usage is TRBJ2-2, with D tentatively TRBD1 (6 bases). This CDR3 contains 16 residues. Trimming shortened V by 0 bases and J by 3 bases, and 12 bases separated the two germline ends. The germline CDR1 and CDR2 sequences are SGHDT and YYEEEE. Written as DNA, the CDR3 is TGTGCCAGCAGCTTGGCCGCAGGGGCCGACACCGGGGAGCTGTTTTTT. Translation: CASSLAAGADTGELFF.

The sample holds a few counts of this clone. The CDR3 protein is CASSQDMTSGETQYF. The CDR3 DNA reads as TGCGCCAGCAGCCAAGATATGACTAGCGGAGAGACCCAGTACTTC. The chain employs TRBV4-1 and TRBJ2-5, with 9 bases fitting TRBD2. Per germline, CDR1 MGHRA and CDR2 YSYEKL. Trimming removed 0 bases from V and 4 bases from J; junction bases left unmatched: 3. The CDR3 covers 15 residues.